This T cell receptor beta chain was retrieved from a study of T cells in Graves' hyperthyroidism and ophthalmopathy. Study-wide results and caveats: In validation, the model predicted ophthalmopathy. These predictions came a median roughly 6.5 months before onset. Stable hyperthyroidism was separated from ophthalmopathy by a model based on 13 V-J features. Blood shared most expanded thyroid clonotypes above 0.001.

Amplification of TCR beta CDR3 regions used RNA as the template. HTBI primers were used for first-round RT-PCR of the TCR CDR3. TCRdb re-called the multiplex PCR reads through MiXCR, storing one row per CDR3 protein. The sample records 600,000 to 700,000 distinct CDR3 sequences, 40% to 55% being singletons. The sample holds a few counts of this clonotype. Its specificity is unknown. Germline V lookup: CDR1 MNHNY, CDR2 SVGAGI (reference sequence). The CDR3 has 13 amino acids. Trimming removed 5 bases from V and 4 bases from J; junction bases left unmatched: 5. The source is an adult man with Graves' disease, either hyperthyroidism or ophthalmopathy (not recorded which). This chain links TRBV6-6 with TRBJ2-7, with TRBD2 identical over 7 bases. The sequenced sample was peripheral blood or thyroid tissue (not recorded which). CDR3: CASSGLGWYEQYF. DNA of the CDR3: TGTGCCAGCAGTGGACTAGGATGGTACGAGCAGTACTTC.